This TCR beta chain was sequenced during a study of T cell repertoires in cytomegalovirus infection. On the study more broadly: It can be stated that public TCR beta signatures indicated CMV infection as well as a matching HLA type. General study results and limits: CMV-specific TCR beta clonotypes restricted by HLA-C were the ones dominating the ex vivo response. The cumulative frequency of public TCR beta families distinguished individuals who carried CMV together with the relevant HLA.

On this clonotype itself: The antigen remains unidentified.

V shed 4 bases and J 0 bases; nucleotides not matched to a gene: 8. The CDR3 consists of 17 residues. Germline CDR1 SGHTA, CDR2 FQGNSA. One entry per CDR3 protein, called by TCRdb with MiXCR from the reads. Among 180,000 or so distinct CDR3 sequences, approximately 17% were seen once, and the ten largest hold roughly 24%. The V and J genes are TRBV7-2 and TRBJ1-1; 10 bases map to TRBD1. Material for sequencing was CD8+ T cells from PBMCs. This clonotype was sampled from a human donor in good health (CMV status not recorded). Some clones in this sample may be carry-over from other donors' samples. The CDR3 here is CASSSTGQGVMNTEAFF. The CDR3 region has the DNA TGTGCCAGCAGCTCCACCGGACAGGGGGTTATGAACACTGAAGCTTTCTTT.